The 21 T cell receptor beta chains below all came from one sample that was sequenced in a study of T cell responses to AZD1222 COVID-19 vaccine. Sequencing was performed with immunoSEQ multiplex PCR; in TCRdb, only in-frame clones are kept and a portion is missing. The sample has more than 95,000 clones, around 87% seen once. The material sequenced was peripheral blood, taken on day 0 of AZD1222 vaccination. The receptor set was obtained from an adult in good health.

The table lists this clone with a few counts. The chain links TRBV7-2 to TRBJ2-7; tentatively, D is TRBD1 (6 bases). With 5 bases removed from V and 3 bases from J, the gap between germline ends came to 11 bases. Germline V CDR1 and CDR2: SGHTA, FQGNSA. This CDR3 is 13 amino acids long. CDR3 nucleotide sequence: TGTGCCAGCAGCCCCGGGACAATCTACGAGCAGTACTTC. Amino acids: CASSPGTIYEQYF.

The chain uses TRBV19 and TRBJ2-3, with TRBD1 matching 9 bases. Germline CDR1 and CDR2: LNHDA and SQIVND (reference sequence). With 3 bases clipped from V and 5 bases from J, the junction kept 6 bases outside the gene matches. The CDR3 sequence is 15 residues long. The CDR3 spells CASSMPGTGRDTQYF. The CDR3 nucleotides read TGTGCCAGTAGTATGCCCGGGACAGGGAGAGATACGCAGTATTTT. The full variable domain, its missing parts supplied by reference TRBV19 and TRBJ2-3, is DGGITQSPKYLFRKEGQNVTLSCEQNLNHDAMYWYRQDPGQGLRLIYYSQIVNDFQKGDIAEGYSVSREKKESFPLTVTSAQKNPTAFYLCASSMPGTGRDTQYFGPGTRLTVL.

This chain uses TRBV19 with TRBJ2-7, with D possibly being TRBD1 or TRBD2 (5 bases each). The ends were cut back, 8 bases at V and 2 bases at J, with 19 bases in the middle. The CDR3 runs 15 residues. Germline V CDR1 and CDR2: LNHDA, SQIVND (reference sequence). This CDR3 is CASRDSGTAAYEQYF. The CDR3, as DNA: TGTGCCAGTCGCGATTCCGGGACGGCCGCCTACGAGCAGTACTTC. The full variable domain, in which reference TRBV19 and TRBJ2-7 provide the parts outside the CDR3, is DGGITQSPKYLFRKEGQNVTLSCEQNLNHDAMYWYRQDPGQGLRLIYYSQIVNDFQKGDIAEGYSVSREKKESFPLTVTSAQKNPTAFYLCASRDSGTAAYEQYFGPGTRLTVT.

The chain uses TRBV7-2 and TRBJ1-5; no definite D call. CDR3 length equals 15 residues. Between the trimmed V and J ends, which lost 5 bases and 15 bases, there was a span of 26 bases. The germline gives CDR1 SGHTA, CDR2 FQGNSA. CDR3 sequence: CASSPTGSSRRNLHF. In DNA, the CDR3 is TGTGCCAGCAGCCCCACCGGGAGCTCCCGGAGGAATCTGCATTTT.

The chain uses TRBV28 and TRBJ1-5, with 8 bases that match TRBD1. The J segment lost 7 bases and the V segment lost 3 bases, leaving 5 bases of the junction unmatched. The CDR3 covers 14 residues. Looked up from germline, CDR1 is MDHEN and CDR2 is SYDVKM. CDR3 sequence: CASSFPRGLQPQHF. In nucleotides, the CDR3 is TGTGCCAGCAGTTTCCCCAGGGGGCTGCAGCCCCAGCATTTT.

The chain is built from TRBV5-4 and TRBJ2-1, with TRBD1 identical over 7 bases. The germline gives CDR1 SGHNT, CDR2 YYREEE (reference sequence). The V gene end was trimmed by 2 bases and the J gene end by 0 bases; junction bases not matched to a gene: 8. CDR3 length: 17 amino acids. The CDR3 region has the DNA TGTGCCAGCAGCTTTGGGGGACAGCCGAGCTCCTACAATGAGCAGTTCTTC. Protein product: CASSFGGQPSSYNEQFF. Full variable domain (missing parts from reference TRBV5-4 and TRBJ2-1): ETGVTQSPTHLIKTRGQQVTLRCSSQSGHNTVSWYQQALGQGPQFIFQYYREEENGRGNFPPRFSGLQFPNYSSELNVNALELDDSALYLCASSFGGQPSSYNEQFFGPGTRLTVL.

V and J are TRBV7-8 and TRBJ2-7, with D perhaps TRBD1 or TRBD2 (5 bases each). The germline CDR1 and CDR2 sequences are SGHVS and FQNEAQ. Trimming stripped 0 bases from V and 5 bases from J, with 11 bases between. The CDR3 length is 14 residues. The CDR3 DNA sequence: TGTGCCAGCAGCTTAGCCGGTCGGGGCGACGAGCAGTACTTC. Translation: CASSLAGRGDEQYF. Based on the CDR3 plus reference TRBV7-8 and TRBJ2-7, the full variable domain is GAGVSQSPRYKVAKRGQDVALRCDPISGHVSLFWYQQALGQGPEFLTYFQNEAQLDKSGLPSDRFFAERPEGSVSTLKIQRTQQEDSAVYLCASSLAGRGDEQYFGPGTRLTVT.

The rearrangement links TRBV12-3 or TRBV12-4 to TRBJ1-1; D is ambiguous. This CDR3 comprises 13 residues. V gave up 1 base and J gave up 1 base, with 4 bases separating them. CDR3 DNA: TGTGCCAGCAGTTTAGTCAGGAACACTGAAGCTTTCTTT. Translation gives CASSLVRNTEAFF.

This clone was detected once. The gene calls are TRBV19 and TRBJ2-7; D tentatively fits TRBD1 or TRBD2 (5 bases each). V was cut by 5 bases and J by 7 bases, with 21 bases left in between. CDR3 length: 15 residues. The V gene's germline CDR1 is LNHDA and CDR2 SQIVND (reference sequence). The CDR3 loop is CASSQTAGLLVEQYF. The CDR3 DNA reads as TGTGCCAGTAGTCAGACCGCAGGGCTACTAGTAGAGCAGTACTTC.

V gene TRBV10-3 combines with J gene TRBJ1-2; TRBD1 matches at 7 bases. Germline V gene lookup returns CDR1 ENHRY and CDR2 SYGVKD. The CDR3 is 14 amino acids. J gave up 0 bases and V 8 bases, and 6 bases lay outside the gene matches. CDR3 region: CAIRTDRANYGYTF. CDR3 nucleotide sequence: TGTGCCATCCGCACCGACAGGGCTAACTATGGCTACACCTTC.

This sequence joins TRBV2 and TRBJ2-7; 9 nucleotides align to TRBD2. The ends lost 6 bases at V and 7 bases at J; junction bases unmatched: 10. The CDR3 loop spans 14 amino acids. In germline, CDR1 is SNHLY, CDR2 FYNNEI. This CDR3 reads CASRVSGGTGEQYF. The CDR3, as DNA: TGTGCCAGCAGAGTCAGCGGGGGGACCGGTGAGCAGTACTTC.

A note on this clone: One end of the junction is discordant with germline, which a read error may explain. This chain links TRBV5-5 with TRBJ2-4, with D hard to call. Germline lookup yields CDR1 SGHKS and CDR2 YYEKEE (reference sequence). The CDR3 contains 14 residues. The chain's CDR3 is CASRLDSAPSIQYF. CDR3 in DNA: TGTGCCAGCAGATTGGATTCCGCCCCGAGCATTCAGTACTTC. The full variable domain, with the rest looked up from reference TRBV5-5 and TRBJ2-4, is DAGVTQSPTHLIKTRGQQVTLRCSPISGHKSVSWYQQVLGQGPQFIFQYYEKEERGRGNFPDRFSARQFPNYSSELNVNALLLGDSALYLCASRLDSAPSIQYFGAGTRLSVL.

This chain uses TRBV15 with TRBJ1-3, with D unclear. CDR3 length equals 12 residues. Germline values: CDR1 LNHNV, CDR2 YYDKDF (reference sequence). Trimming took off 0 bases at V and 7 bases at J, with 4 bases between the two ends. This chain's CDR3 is CATSREQNTIYF. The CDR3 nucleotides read TGTGCCACCAGCAGAGAACAGAACACCATATATTTT.

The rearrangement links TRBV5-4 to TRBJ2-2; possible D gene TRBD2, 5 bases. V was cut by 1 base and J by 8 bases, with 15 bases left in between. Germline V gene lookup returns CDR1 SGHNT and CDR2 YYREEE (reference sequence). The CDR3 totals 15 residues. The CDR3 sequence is CASSLPSKVAGELFF. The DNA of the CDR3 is TGTGCCAGCAGCTTGCCTTCGAAGGTAGCGGGGGAGCTGTTTTTT. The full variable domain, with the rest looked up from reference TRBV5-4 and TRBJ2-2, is ETGVTQSPTHLIKTRGQQVTLRCSSQSGHNTVSWYQQALGQGPQFIFQYYREEENGRGNFPPRFSGLQFPNYSSELNVNALELDDSALYLCASSLPSKVAGELFFGEGSRLTVL.

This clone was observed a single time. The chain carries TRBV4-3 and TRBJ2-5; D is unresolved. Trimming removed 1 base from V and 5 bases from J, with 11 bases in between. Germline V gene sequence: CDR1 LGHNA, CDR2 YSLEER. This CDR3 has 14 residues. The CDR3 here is CASSQGSRWETQYF. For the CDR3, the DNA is TGCGCCAGCAGCCAAGGGAGCCGCTGGGAGACCCAGTACTTC.

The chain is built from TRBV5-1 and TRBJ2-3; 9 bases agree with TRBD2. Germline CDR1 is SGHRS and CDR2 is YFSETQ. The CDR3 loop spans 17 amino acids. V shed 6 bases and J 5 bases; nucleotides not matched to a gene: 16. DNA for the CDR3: TGCGCCAGCACCCTCCGGGCTAGCGGGAAAAGAGGAGATACGCAGTATTTT. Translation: CASTLRASGKRGDTQYF.

CDR3 in amino acids: CASSGGAAEQYF. DNA of the CDR3: TGTGCCAGCAGTGGAGGGGCGGCCGAGCAGTACTTC. The chain is built from TRBV2 and TRBJ2-7; either TRBD1 or TRBD2 may fit D (5 bases each). Germline CDR1 reads SNHLY; CDR2 reads FYNNEI. The CDR3 sequence is 12 residues long. Trimming stripped 4 bases from V and 6 bases from J, with 10 bases between.

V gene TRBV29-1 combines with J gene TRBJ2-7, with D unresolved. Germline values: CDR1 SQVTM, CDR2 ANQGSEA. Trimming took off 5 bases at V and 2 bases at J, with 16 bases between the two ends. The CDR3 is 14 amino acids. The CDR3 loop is CSVNKSPLTYEQYF. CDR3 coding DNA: TGCAGCGTTAATAAGAGTCCCCTCACCTACGAGCAGTACTTC.

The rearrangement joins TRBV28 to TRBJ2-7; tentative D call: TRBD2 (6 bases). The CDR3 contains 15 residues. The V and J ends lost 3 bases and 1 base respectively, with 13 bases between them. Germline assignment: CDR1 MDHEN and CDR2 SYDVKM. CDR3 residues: CASSLRGTFSYEQYF. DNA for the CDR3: TGTGCCAGCAGTTTGCGGGGAACTTTTTCCTACGAGCAGTACTTC.

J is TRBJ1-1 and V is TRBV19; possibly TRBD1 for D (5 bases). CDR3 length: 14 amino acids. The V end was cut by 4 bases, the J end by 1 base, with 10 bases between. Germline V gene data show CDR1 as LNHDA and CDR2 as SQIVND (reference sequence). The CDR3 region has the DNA TGTGCCAGTAGTAACCCTGGGGGGAACACTGAAGCTTTCTTT. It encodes CASSNPGGNTEAFF.

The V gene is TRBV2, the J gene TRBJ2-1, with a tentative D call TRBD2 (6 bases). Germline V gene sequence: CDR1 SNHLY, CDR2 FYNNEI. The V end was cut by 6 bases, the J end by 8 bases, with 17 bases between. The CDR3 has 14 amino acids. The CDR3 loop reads CASSREPRSDEQFF. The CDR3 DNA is TGTGCCAGCAGCCGGGAGCCCCGATCCGATGAGCAGTTCTTC. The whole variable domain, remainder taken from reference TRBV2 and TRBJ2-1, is EPEVTQTPSHQVTQMGQEVILRCVPISNHLYFYWYRQILGQKVEFLVSFYNNEISEKSEIFDDQFSVERPDGSNFTLKIRSTKLEDSAMYFCASSREPRSDEQFFGPGTRLTVL.